The rows below give T cell receptor beta chains drawn from one sample of a study of blood T cell repertoires in COVID-19. Profiled with immunoSEQ multiplex PCR; TCRdb holds only in-frame clones, not every one. The sample lists 150,000 to 200,000 clones, around 90% occurring once. The material sequenced was peripheral blood. The receptors shown here come from a man between 60 and 70 years old with active or convalescent COVID-19. CDR3s leave out the opening cysteine and the closing phenylalanine or tryptophan. A D gene is named only where the DNA matches it firmly.

>-|TRBV18
ASSPDRTGEKLF
>TRBD1|TRBV2
ASSEDRGGYT
>TRBD1|TRBV5-1
ASSLDWDRKETQY
>-|TRBV5-1
ASSLNREGNTIY
>TRBD1|TRBV7-2
ASRPWGQENSPLH
>TRBD2|TRBV7-9
ASSSSSGHTQY
>-|TRBV12-2
ASRPRDRSCTDTQY
>-|TRBV19
ASSIARSEAF
>-|TRBV12-3/TRBV12-4
ASSLEGRDEAF
>-|TRBV18
ASSPPAGTPNEQF
>-|TRBV3-1/TRBV3-2
ASSSLQGIPIMNTEAF
>-|TRBV5-1
ASSFATMNTEAF
>-|TRBV2
ASSEPQGGNQPQH
>TRBD1|TRBV5-1
ASSPGTGSSYT
>TRBD1|TRBV27
ASRSTGGWTEAF
>-|TRBV5-1
ASSLVSGELF
>TRBD1|TRBV18
ASSPLDRGADGYT
>-|TRBV29-1
SVVDSHNYGYT
>TRBD1|TRBV2
ASSERTGNYGYT
>-|TRBV18
ASSPRRDRVRPLNGYT
>-|TRBV6-5
ASSYVGVQTQY
>TRBD2|TRBV19
ASSIGVAGGFSNTGELF
>TRBD1|TRBV6-2/TRBV6-3
ASSYGTGFGYT
>TRBD1|TRBV28
ASSLAGGGYGYT
>TRBD2|TRBV6-5
ASSYEGGGNIQY
>TRBD1|TRBV5-6
ASSLLQGSTDTQY
>TRBD1|TRBV5-8
ASSGDSSGNTIY
>TRBD2|TRBV11-2
ASSPRAGIYNEQF
>TRBD2|TRBV5-6
ASSLGPSGSYEQY
>TRBD2|TRBV7-6
ASSLTGTSGGVGPYEQY
>-|TRBV11-3
ASSLQENTEAF
>TRBD1|TRBV25-1
ASSEAAGQGAETQY
>-|TRBV6-1
ASSEDGRGYTEAF
>-|TRBV5-1
ASSLAQGGYGYT
>-|TRBV25-1
ASSEPGKNTEAF
>TRBD1|TRBV2
ASNYGQGRTDTQY
>TRBD2|TRBV5-1
ASSLAGLAMETQY
>-|TRBV25-1
ASSEGTEAWGNTIY
>TRBD1|TRBV5-1
ASSLSGQIYNEQF
>-|TRBV6-5
ASSRQGSSYEQY
>TRBD2|TRBV7-2
ASTPLGRAADTQY
>-|TRBV2
ASSVDSPLH
>TRBD2|TRBV11-2
ASSLLRGGRAADTQY
>-|TRBV12-2
ASRLRPDVRRSGLGYEQY
>TRBD1|TRBV18
ASSPMGDRGRGNTEAF
>-|TRBV21-1
ASKTGEATGELF
>TRBD1|TRBV6-5
ASSYRGLHTGELF
>-|TRBV3-1/TRBV3-2
ASSQQEDTEAF
>TRBD1|TRBV7-2
ASSRGATGGQPQH
>-|TRBV7-2
ASSLSGSGSNQPQH
>TRBD1|TRBV5-6
ASSPRGQHRGPAKNIQY
>TRBD1|TRBV6-1
ASSGDRDRGTYNSPLH
>-|TRBV5-1
ASSLVWQRTGELF
>TRBD2|TRBV5-1
ASSLEALAGLSTDTQY
>TRBD1|TRBV6-5
ASSYLGQGDTYGYT